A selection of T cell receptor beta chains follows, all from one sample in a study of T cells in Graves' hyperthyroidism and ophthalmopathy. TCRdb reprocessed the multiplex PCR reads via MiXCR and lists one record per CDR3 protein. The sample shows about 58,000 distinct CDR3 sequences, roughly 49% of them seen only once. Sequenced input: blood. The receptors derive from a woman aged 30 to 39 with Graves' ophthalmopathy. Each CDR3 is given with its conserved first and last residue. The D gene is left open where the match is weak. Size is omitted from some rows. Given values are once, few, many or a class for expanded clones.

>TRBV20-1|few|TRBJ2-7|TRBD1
CSARGGQGVGEQYF
TGCAGTGCTAGAGGGGGACAGGGGGTAGGGGAGCAGTACTTC
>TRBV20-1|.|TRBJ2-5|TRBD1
CRATGTGTQYF
TGCAGGGCCACCGGGACAGGGACCCAGTACTTC
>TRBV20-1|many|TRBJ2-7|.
CSARSALSYEQYF
TGCAGTGCTAGAAGCGCTCTATCCTACGAGCAGTACTTC
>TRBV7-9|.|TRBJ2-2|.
CASSLMVGSNTGELSF
TGTGCCAGCAGTTTAATGGTAGGGTCGAACACCGGGGAGCTGTCTTTT
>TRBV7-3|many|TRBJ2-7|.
CASSLTPGDEQYF
TGTGCCAGCAGCTTAACTCCCGGAGACGAGCAGTACTTC
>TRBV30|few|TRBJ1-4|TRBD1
CAWSVPRQGNEKLFF
TGTGCCTGGAGTGTACCCCGACAGGGAAATGAAAAACTGTTTTTT
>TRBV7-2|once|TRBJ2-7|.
CASSLSGTEQYF
TGTGCCAGCAGCTTATCGGGGACTGAGCAGTACTTC
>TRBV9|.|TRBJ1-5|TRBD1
CASSGTGSYGNQPQHF
TGTGCCAGCAGCGGGACAGGGAGCTATGGCAATCAGCCCCAGCATTTT
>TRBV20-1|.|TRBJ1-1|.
CSAPWGETAEAFF
TGCAGTGCTCCCTGGGGGGAAACGGCTGAAGCTTTCTTT
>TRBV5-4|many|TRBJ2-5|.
CASTIRGARETQYF
TGTGCCAGCACCATTCGGGGAGCCCGAGAGACCCAGTACTTC
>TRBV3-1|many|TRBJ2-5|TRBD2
CASSPTSAGETQYF
TGTGCCAGCAGCCCCACTAGCGCAGGAGAGACCCAGTACTTC
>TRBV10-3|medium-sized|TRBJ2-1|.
CAISDERIRQDEQFF
TGTGCCATCAGTGATGAGCGAATCAGGCAGGATGAGCAGTTCTTC
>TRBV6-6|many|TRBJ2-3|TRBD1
CASSVAGGGPDTQYF
TGTGCCAGCAGTGTAGCAGGGGGTGGCCCAGATACGCAGTATTTT
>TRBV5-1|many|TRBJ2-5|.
CASSLFRTEETQYF
TGCGCCAGCAGCTTGTTTCGGACAGAAGAGACCCAATACTTC
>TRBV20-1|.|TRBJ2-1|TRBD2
CSAPSRRGSGNNEQFF
TGCAGTGCTCCCAGTCGGCGGGGGTCTGGAAACAATGAGCAGTTCTTC
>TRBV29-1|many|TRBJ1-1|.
CSVEGPENTEAFF
TGCAGCGTTGAAGGGCCGGAGAACACTGAAGCTTTCTTT
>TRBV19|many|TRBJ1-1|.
CASSNILFSMGPGTEAFF
TGTGCCAGTAGTAACATTTTGTTTTCTATGGGGCCTGGCACTGAAGCTTTCTTT
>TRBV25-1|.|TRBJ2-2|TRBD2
CASSEFGLAGGAGELFF
TGTGCCAGCAGTGAATTTGGGCTAGCGGGAGGCGCCGGGGAGCTGTTTTTT
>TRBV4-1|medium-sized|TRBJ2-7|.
CASSLHDLNYEQYF
TGCGCCAGCAGCCTCCACGACTTAAACTACGAGCAGTACTTC
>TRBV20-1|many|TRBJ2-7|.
CSARDPHRISYEQYF
TGCAGTGCTAGAGATCCCCACAGGATATCCTACGAGCAGTACTTC
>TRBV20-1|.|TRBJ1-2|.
CSAMSRVTNYGYTF
TGCAGTGCCATGTCCCGGGTGACTAACTATGGCTACACCTTC
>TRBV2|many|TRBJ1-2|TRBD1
CASSGEGRGQSYGYTF
TGTGCCAGCAGTGGAGAGGGCAGGGGGCAATCCTATGGCTACACCTTC
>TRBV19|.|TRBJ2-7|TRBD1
CASSSPTGGNEQYF
TGTGCCAGTAGTAGTCCGACAGGGGGGAACGAGCAGTACTTC
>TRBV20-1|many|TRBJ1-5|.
CSADSGYQPQHF
TGCAGTGCTGACTCAGGGTATCAGCCCCAGCATTTT
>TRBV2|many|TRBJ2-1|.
CASSLLTRSSYNEQFF
TGTGCCAGCAGTCTATTGACAAGGAGCTCCTACAATGAGCAGTTCTTC
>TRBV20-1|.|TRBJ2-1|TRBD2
CSATPGLAGAHEQFF
TGCAGTGCCACCCCGGGACTAGCGGGAGCACATGAGCAGTTCTTC
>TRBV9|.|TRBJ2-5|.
CASSDGGHQGETQYF
TGTGCCAGCAGCGACGGCGGTCATCAGGGGGAGACCCAGTACTTC
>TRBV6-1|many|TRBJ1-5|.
CASMRFTGQIRDQPQHF
TGTGCCAGCATGCGTTTCACAGGGCAGATTCGGGATCAGCCCCAGCATTTT
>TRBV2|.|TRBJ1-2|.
CASSTEGRYGYTF
TGTGCCAGCAGTACAGAGGGCCGGTACGGCTACACCTTC
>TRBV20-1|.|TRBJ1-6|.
CSARDNSNSPLHF
TGCAGTGCTAGAGATAACTCTAATTCACCCCTCCACTTT
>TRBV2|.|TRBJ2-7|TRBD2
CASTRSGLAGEEQYF
TGTGCCAGCACCCGTTCGGGACTAGCGGGGGAAGAGCAGTACTTC
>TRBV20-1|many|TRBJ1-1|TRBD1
CSALPGRQGGEDTEAFF
TGCAGTGCCTTACCCGGGAGACAGGGGGGCGAAGACACTGAAGCTTTCTTT
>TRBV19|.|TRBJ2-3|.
CASSIFNPDTQYF
TGTGCCAGTAGTATTTTCAACCCAGATACGCAGTATTTT
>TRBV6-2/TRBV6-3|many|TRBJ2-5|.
CASSYSPREPETQYF
TGTGCCAGCAGTTACTCGCCTAGGGAGCCAGAGACCCAGTACTTC
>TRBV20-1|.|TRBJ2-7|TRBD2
CSAESSVGGPYEQYF
TGCAGTGCTGAGAGTAGCGTGGGAGGGCCCTACGAGCAGTACTTC
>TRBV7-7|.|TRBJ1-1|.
CASSLTRSNTEAFF
TGTGCTAGCAGCTTAACGAGGTCGAACACTGAAGCTTTCTTT
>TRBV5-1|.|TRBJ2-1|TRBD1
CASSLTQGAYEQFF
TGCGCCAGCAGCTTGACACAGGGGGCCTATGAGCAGTTCTTC
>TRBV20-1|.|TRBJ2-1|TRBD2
CSASRGTSGTNNEQFF
TGCAGTGCTAGTAGGGGGACTAGCGGGACGAACAATGAGCAGTTCTTC
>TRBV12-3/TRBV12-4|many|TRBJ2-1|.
CASSPRRSEQFF
TGTGCCAGCAGCCCACGACGGAGTGAGCAGTTCTTC
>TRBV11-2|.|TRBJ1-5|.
CASSPLDRNGQPQHF
TGTGCCAGCAGCCCACTAGACAGGAATGGTCAGCCCCAGCATTTT
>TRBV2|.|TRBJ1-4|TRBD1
CASRAGTANEKLFF
TGTGCCAGCAGAGCCGGGACAGCGAATGAAAAACTGTTTTTT
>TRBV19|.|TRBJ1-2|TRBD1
CASSRGVRGPSNYGYTF
TGTGCCAGTAGTAGAGGGGTCAGGGGGCCCTCTAACTATGGCTACACCTTC